A single sample is the source of the 13 T cell receptor beta chains below, sequenced in a study of T cell repertoires in cytomegalovirus infection. No antigen has been identified for these receptors. MiXCR, run by TCRdb on the reads, gives a single entry per CDR3 protein. Of some 940,000 distinct CDR3 sequences listed, around 30% were seen once; the top ten hold over 12%. The starting material was cultured CD8+ T cells from PBMCs, obtained from culture after CMV antigen stimulation. These receptors all stem from a human donor in good health (CMV status not recorded). Some clones in this sample may be carry-over from other donors' samples.

This rearrangement joins TRBV20-1 to TRBJ1-2; TRBD1 agrees at 12 bases. Per the germline V gene, CDR1 is DFQATT and CDR2 is SNEGSKA (reference sequence). V was clipped by 0 bases and J by 6 bases; unmatched bases: 14. This CDR3 comprises 18 residues. The CDR3 DNA reads as TGCAGTGCTAGAGATCCGGGGACAGGGGGCCGCCGATGGAATGGCTACACCTTC. Protein sequence: CSARDPGTGGRRWNGYTF.

The V and J genes are TRBV27 and TRBJ2-5; weak D call: TRBD2 (7 bases). Per the germline V gene, CDR1 is MNHEY and CDR2 is SMNVEV (reference sequence). The CDR3 consists of 14 residues. V gave up 2 bases and J gave up 5 bases, with 12 bases separating them. The CDR3 spells CASSLEQGGETQYF. Here the CDR3 DNA reads TGTGCCAGCAGTTTAGAACAGGGAGGGGAGACCCAGTACTTC.

This clonotype has just a few counts. The chain recombines TRBV7-4 with TRBJ2-1; 7 positions agree with TRBD1. There are 19 residues in the CDR3. Losses at the gene ends were 6 bases for V and 4 bases for J; bases not matched to a gene: 21. From germline, CDR1 is SGHVT and CDR2 SQSDAQ. CDR3: CASRSNRPVETGIYNEQFF. The CDR3 nucleotides read TGTGCCAGCAGGTCGAACCGCCCGGTGGAGACAGGGATATACAATGAGCAGTTCTTC.

The chain carries TRBV24-1 and TRBJ2-1; the D gene is possibly TRBD2 (5 bases). The CDR3 contains 15 residues. Trimming pared 3 bases from V and 2 bases from J, leaving 10 bases between. Germline CDR1 reads KGHDR; CDR2 reads SFDVKD. The CDR3 sequence: CATSDMRVPYNEQFF. CDR3 coding DNA: TGTGCCACCAGTGATATGAGGGTCCCCTACAATGAGCAGTTCTTC.

The rearrangement joins TRBV28 to TRBJ2-3; TRBD1 aligns across 7 bases. This CDR3 has 16 residues. The J segment lost 3 bases and the V segment lost 3 bases, leaving 9 bases of the junction unmatched. CDR1 and CDR2 (germline): MDHEN, SYDVKM. The CDR3 DNA reads TGTGCCAGCAGTTTGTTCGGGACAGTATCGACAGATACGCAGTATTTT. The encoded protein is CASSLFGTVSTDTQYF. Looking up the rest from reference TRBV28 and TRBJ2-3 gives the full variable domain: DVKVTQSSRYLVKRTGEKVFLECVQDMDHENMFWYRQDPGLGLRLIYFSYDVKMKEKGDIPEGYSVSREKKERFSLILESASTNQTSMYLCASSLFGTVSTDTQYFGPGTRLTVL.

This clonotype was observed a handful of times. The J gene is TRBJ2-1, the V gene TRBV4-1, with a possible D match to TRBD1 (7 bases). The germline V and J ends were trimmed by 1 base and 8 bases, with 18 bases remaining between them. CDR1 and CDR2 from the germline V gene are MGHRA and YSYEKL. The CDR3 is 16 amino acids. CDR3 amino acids: CASSQVMHRGGDEQFF. In nucleotides, the CDR3 is TGCGCCAGCAGCCAAGTGATGCACAGGGGAGGTGATGAGCAGTTCTTC.

This clonotype was counted a single time. The chain carries TRBV9 and TRBJ1-1, with TRBD1 as a possible D gene (5 bases). Between the trimmed V and J ends, which lost 0 bases and 3 bases, there was a span of 9 bases. This CDR3 region has 14 residues. Germline CDR1 reads SGDLS; CDR2 reads YYNGEE. CDR3 DNA sequence: TGTGCCAGCAGCGTAGGGGACGTGGACACTGAAGCTTTCTTT. The encoded protein is CASSVGDVDTEAFF.

The chain has TRBV6-5 and TRBJ1-5; D uncertain. The germline V gene has CDR1 MNHEY and CDR2 SVGAGI. Trimming stripped 2 bases from V and 0 bases from J, with 8 bases between. CDR3 length equals 15 residues. CDR3 in DNA: TGTGCCAGCAGTTACGCGTGGGATAGCAATCAGCCCCAGCATTTT. Encoded protein: CASSYAWDSNQPQHF.

The CDR3 coding sequence is TGTGCCAGCAGTTATGGGACAGGAATGGCTGAAGCTTTCTTT. Residues: CASSYGTGMAEAFF. V is TRBV27 and J is TRBJ1-1; 8 bases are a match to TRBD1. CDR1 and CDR2 (germline): MNHEY, SMNVEV (reference sequence). With 4 bases clipped from V and 6 bases from J, the junction kept 7 bases outside the gene matches. The CDR3 consists of 14 residues.

This clonotype was observed many times. V and J are TRBV7-2 and TRBJ1-2; possible D gene TRBD1, 5 bases. This CDR3 comprises 16 residues. Germline V gene data show CDR1 as SGHTA and CDR2 as FQGNSA. V was cut by 2 bases and J by 6 bases, with 19 bases left in between. CDR3 DNA: TGTGCCAGCAGCTTAAAGCCCAAAGAACCGGGGGATGGCTACACCTTC. Its translation: CASSLKPKEPGDGYTF. The variable domain in full, with the rest retrieved from reference TRBV7-2 and TRBJ1-2, is GAGVSQSPSNKVTEKGKDVELRCDPISGHTALYWYRQSLGQGLEFLIYFQGNSAPDKSGLPSDRFSAERTGGSVSTLTIQRTQQEDSAVYLCASSLKPKEPGDGYTFGSGTRLTVV.

This clonotype came up a few times. V gene TRBV12-3 or TRBV12-4 combines with J gene TRBJ1-5, with D possibly TRBD1 on 5 matching bases. With 3 bases removed from V and 7 bases from J, the gap between germline ends came to 25 bases. The CDR3 covers 18 residues. The CDR3 DNA reads as TGTGCCAGCAGTTTCTTCAGGGTGGGGAAAGGGGAGAAACAGCCCCAGCATTTT. It codes for CASSFFRVGKGEKQPQHF.

Only a few counts were recorded for this clonotype. The chain joins TRBV6-1 to TRBJ1-6; the D gene is possibly TRBD1 (5 bases). This CDR3 is 15 amino acids long. Germline CDR1 is MNHNS and CDR2 is SASEGT. V gave up 5 bases and J gave up 9 bases, with 17 bases separating them. For the CDR3, the DNA is TGTGCCAGCAGTCCCGGGGGGGTGGCGGCTTCACCCCTCCACTTT. Its translation: CASSPGGVAASPLHF.

This clonotype turned up a few times. The rearrangement joins TRBV9 to TRBJ2-5, with 8 positions matching TRBD1. CDR1 SGDLS and CDR2 YYNGEE come from the germline V gene. The length of the CDR3 is 14 residues. V shed 4 bases and J 5 bases; nucleotides not matched to a gene: 7. The CDR3 bases are TGTGCCAGCAGCCCCCCGGACAGGGCTGAGACCCAGTACTTC. Its protein product is CASSPPDRAETQYF.